This entry is about one TCR beta chain. The CDR3 has 14 amino acids. CDR1 and CDR2 (germline): MNHNY, SVGAGI (reference sequence). V lost 0 bases to trimming and J lost 2 bases, with 7 bases between them. Patients in Seattle were enrolled during active infection, then followed longitudinally. The sample originates from a study of blood T cell repertoires in COVID-19. At the level of the study: The United States, Italy and Spain supplied acute and convalescent COVID-19 samples. PBMCs, B-cell-depleted T cells, or T cells provided the cDNA or gDNA that made up the material.

Per the original data handling: Counts of nucleated cells, estimated from reference gene primer amplification, were obtained. TCRdb keeps only in-frame clones here, not all; method: immunoSEQ multiplex PCR. That table furnishes V, J and clone size, whereas the DNA furnished D and trimming. The sample shows nearly 300,000 clones, 70% to 85% of them seen only once. The chain recombines TRBV6-6 with TRBJ2-5; maybe TRBD2 (6 bases). This TCR came from a human donor with COVID-19, enrolled during active disease. The donor label of this sample is uncertain. Material for sequencing was peripheral blood. This CDR3 is CASSYSGGQETQYF. The CDR3, as DNA: TGTGCCAGCAGTTACTCCGGGGGACAAGAGACCCAGTACTTC.